The 14 T cell receptor beta chains listed next were all sequenced from one sample in a study of OX40 agonist ivuxolimab in advanced cancers. Profiling relied on immunoSEQ multiplex PCR, and the TCRdb table lists in-frame clones only, not all of them. The repertoire includes about 77,000 clones, around 86% of them detected once, and around 6.5% sits in the top ten. The sample here was CD4+ or CD8+ T cells sorted from blood, taken in a trial of the OX40 agonist ivuxolimab. These receptor sequences come from an adult with an advanced solid tumor such as melanoma, head and neck, liver or kidney cancer.

The rearrangement joins TRBV5-6 to TRBJ1-2, with TRBD1 identical over 9 bases. CDR3 length equals 13 residues. Germline trimming cut 3 bases from V and 6 bases from J; bases unmatched to any gene: 3. Germline CDR1 reads SGHDT; CDR2 reads YYEEEE. CDR3 amino acids: CASSYRTGDGYTF. CDR3 in DNA: TGTGCCAGCAGCTACCGGACAGGGGATGGCTACACCTTC.

This clone was seen only a few times. The chain combines TRBV29-1 with TRBJ1-1; D is unresolved. The V end lost 5 bases, the J end lost 7 bases, and 8 bases lay between the germline ends. The CDR3 is 10 amino acids. Germline lookup yields CDR1 SQVTM and CDR2 ANQGSEA. The CDR3 DNA reads as TGCAGCGTTCCAGGTTATGAAGCTTTCTTT. It encodes CSVPGYEAFF.

This clone was picked up one time. The rearrangement joins TRBV19 to TRBJ2-1; 10 nucleotides line up with TRBD1. In germline, CDR1 is LNHDA, CDR2 SQIVND (reference sequence). V gave up 6 bases and J gave up 3 bases; unmatched junction bases: 2. The CDR3 sequence is 14 residues long. The CDR3 reads CASRGDRGYNEQFF. The DNA for the CDR3 is TGTGCCAGTAGAGGGGACAGGGGCTACAATGAGCAGTTCTTC.

The chain is built from TRBV5-1 and TRBJ1-2; D is unclear. The CDR3 contains 14 residues. Per the germline V gene, CDR1 is SGHRS and CDR2 is YFSETQ. Deletions cut 4 bases from V and 1 base from J, with 11 bases between. DNA of the CDR3: TGCGCCAGCAGCATGTCCAGTATTAACTATGGCTACACCTTC. Translated: CASSMSSINYGYTF.

This clone was observed once. The chain uses TRBV5-4 and TRBJ1-2, with D possibly matching TRBD1 (5 bases). The CDR3 loop spans 14 amino acids. Per the germline V gene, CDR1 is SGHNT and CDR2 is YYREEE (reference sequence). V lost 4 bases and J 4 bases, leaving 14 bases between the germline ends. The CDR3 region is CASSLGGVLYGYTF. DNA for the CDR3: TGTGCCAGCAGCCTCGGAGGGGTACTCTATGGCTACACCTTC. The whole variable domain, filled in from reference TRBV5-4 and TRBJ1-2, reads ETGVTQSPTHLIKTRGQQVTLRCSSQSGHNTVSWYQQALGQGPQFIFQYYREEENGRGNFPPRFSGLQFPNYSSELNVNALELDDSALYLCASSLGGVLYGYTFGSGTRLTVV.

The chain links TRBV19 to TRBJ1-3; D not resolved. The CDR3 is 13 amino acids. The V gene's germline CDR1 is LNHDA and CDR2 SQIVND (reference sequence). Deletions cut 7 bases from V and 0 bases from J, with 7 bases between. CDR3 sequence: CASTLLSGNTIYF. CDR3 bases: TGTGCCAGTACCCTCCTCTCTGGAAACACCATATATTTT.

The rearrangement links TRBV5-6 to TRBJ1-2, with D possibly being TRBD1 (6 bases). The CDR3 length is 14 residues. Deletions cut 1 base from V and 3 bases from J, with 10 bases between. Germline V gene lookup returns CDR1 SGHDT and CDR2 YYEEEE. CDR3 loop: CASSLLPGDYGYTF. DNA for the CDR3: TGTGCCAGCAGCTTGCTCCCAGGGGACTATGGCTACACCTTC.

CDR3 coding DNA: TGTGCCAGCAGCTTGGCCCAATTGAATAACTATGGCTACACCTTC. As protein: CASSLAQLNNYGYTF. The chain couples TRBV5-6 to TRBJ1-2, with unresolved D. Trimming took off 0 bases at V and 1 base at J, with 10 bases between the two ends. The CDR3 extends over 15 amino acids. Germline V gene sequence: CDR1 SGHDT, CDR2 YYEEEE.

The chain uses TRBV11-3 and TRBJ2-7; D not resolved. V lost 5 bases and J 4 bases, leaving 15 bases between the germline ends. The CDR3 has 14 residues. Per germline, CDR1 SGHNT and CDR2 YENEEA. CDR3 region: CASSPGRMPYEQYF. CDR3 nucleotide sequence: TGTGCCAGCAGCCCCGGACGGATGCCATACGAGCAGTACTTC.

This clone was observed a single time. V gene TRBV5-1 combines with J gene TRBJ1-4; 7 bases fit TRBD1. Per germline, CDR1 SGHRS and CDR2 YFSETQ. The CDR3 extends over 14 amino acids. After removal of 7 bases from V and 5 bases from J, the junction contained 8 bases not matched to a gene. In DNA form, the CDR3 reads TGCGCCAGCTCCGATCAGGGGGGAAATGAAAAACTGTTTTTT. It is translated as CASSDQGGNEKLFF.

The CDR3 region has the DNA TGTGCCAGCAGCTTGGGACTAGCGGGACGGAACGAGCAGTACTTC. Translating it yields CASSLGLAGRNEQYF. The V and J genes are TRBV7-9 and TRBJ2-7; 13 nucleotides agree with TRBD2. Germline assignment: CDR1 SEHNR and CDR2 FQNEAQ (reference sequence). The CDR3 runs 15 residues. The junction had 4 bases not matched to a gene; V was cut back by 3 bases and J by 5 bases.

The chain uses TRBV10-3 and TRBJ2-2, with 10 bases aligning to TRBD1. V gave up 8 bases and J gave up 5 bases; unmatched junction bases: 8. Germline V gene data show CDR1 as ENHRY and CDR2 as SYGVKD. The CDR3 has 15 amino acids. This CDR3 is CAIFRGQGDTGELFF. The CDR3 bases are TGTGCCATCTTCAGAGGACAGGGGGATACCGGGGAGCTGTTTTTT.

The genes are TRBV28 and TRBJ2-2; 8 nucleotides match TRBD1. The CDR3 is made up of 16 amino acids. Germline V gene data show CDR1 as MDHEN and CDR2 as SYDVKM. The V segment lost 3 bases and the J segment 4 bases; nucleotides outside the gene matches: 7. CDR3 sequence: CASSLGSRGPTGELFF. The CDR3 region has the DNA TGTGCCAGCAGTTTGGGATCCAGGGGGCCCACCGGGGAGCTGTTTTTT.

V gene TRBV2 combines with J gene TRBJ1-6; D remains ambiguous. The CDR3 has 12 residues. The V gene's germline CDR1 is SNHLY and CDR2 FYNNEI. Trimming took off 5 bases at V and 11 bases at J, with 10 bases between the two ends. The CDR3 bases are TGTGCCAGCAGTCCCTTTTGGCCACCCCTCCACTTT. This sequence encodes CASSPFWPPLHF.